This T cell receptor (beta chain) was captured by sequencing in a study of cytomegalovirus exposure and HLA in healthy donors. Across the whole study: The early release's HLA-typed donors yielded approximately 82 million unique TCRs.

General observations from the study: Data from an earlier analysis indicated that most TCR beta V segments were productive either about 87% or about 30% of the time.

The PCR used 60 Vbeta and 13 Jbeta primers. Original analysis: In a later analysis, of approximately 81 million unique beta chains, about 12 million appeared in at least two donors. The repertoire was sequenced with immunoSEQ multiplex PCR; TCRdb's copy has only in-frame clones and lacks some. The D gene and trimming were derived from the DNA, and the V and J assignments and clone size from that table. The sample consists of 150,000 to 250,000 clones, around 77% of them appearing once. Points on this clone: Antigen: not known.

The clonotype comes from a man aged 30 to 45 in good health and CMV-seronegative. The sequenced material came from PBMCs.

The CDR3 DNA reads TGCAGCGTTGTTTCTCGCGGTGGTTACAATGAGCAGTTCTTC. The encoded protein is CSVVSRGGYNEQFF. This chain connects TRBV29-1 to TRBJ2-1, with D unclear. Germline V gene data show CDR1 as SQVTM and CDR2 as ANQGSEA. With 4 bases removed from V and 4 bases from J, the gap between germline ends came to 14 bases. This CDR3 contains 14 residues.